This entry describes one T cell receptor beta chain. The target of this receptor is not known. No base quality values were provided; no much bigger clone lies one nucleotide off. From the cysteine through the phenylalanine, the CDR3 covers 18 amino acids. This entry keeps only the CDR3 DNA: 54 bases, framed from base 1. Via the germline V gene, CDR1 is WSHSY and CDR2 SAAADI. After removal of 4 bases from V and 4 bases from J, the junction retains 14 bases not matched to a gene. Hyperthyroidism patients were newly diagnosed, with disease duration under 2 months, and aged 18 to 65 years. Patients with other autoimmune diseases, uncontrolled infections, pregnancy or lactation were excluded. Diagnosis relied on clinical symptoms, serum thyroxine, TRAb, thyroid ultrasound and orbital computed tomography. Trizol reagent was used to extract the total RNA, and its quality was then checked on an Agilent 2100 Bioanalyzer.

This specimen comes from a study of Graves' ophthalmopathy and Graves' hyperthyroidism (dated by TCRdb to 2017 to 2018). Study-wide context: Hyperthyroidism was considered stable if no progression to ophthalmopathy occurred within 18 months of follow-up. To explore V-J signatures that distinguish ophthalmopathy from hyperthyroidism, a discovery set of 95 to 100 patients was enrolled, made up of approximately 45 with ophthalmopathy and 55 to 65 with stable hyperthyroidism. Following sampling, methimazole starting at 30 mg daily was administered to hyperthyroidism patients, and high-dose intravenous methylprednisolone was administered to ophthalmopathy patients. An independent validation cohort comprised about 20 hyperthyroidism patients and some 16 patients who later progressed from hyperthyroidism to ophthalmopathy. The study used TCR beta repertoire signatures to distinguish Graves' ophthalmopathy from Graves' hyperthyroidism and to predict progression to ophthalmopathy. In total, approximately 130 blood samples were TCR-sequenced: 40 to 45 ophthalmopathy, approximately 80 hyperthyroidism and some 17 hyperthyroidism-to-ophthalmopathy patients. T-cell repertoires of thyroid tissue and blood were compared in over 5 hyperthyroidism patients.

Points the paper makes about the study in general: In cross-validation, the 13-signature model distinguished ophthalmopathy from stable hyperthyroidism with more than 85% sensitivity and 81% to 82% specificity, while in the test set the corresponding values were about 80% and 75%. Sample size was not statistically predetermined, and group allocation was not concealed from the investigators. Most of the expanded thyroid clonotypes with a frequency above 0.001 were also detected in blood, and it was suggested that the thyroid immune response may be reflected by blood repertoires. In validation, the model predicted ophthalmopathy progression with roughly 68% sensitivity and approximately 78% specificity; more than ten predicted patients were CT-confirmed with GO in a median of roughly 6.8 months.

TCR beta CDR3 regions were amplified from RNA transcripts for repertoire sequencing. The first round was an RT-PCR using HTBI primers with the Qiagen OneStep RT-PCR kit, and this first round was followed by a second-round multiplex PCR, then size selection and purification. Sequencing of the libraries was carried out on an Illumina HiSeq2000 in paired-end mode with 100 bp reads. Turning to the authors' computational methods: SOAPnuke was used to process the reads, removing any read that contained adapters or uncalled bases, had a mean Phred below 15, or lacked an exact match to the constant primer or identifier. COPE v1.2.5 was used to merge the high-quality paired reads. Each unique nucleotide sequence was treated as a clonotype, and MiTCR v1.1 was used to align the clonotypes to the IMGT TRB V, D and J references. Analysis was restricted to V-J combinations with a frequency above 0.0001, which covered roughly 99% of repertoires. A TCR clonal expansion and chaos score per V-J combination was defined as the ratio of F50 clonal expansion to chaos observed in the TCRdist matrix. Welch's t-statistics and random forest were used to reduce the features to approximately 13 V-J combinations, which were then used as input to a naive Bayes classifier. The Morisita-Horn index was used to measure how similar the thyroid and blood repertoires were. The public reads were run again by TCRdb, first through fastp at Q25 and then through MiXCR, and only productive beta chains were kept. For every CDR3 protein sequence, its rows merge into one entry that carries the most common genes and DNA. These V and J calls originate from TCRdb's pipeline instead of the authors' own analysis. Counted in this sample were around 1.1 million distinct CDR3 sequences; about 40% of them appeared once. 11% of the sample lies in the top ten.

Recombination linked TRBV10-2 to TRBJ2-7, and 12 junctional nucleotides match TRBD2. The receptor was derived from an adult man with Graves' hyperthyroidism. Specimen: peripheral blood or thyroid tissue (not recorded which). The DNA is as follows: TGCGCCAGCAGTGCCGGACTAGCGGGACGCATAACCGAATACGAGCAGTACTTC. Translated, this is CASSAGLAGRITEYEQYF.